A selection of T cell receptor beta chains follows, all from one sample in a study of blood T cell repertoires in COVID-19. Sequenced by immunoSEQ multiplex PCR; TCRdb stores in-frame clones only, minus some. In the table there are 130,000 to 150,000 clones, roughly 82% of which are singletons. Specimen: peripheral blood. Source of these receptors: a human donor with acute or convalescent COVID-19. The donor label of this sample is uncertain. Both conserved end residues are part of each CDR3. Clone size appears in some rows only: once, few, many, or a class for an expanded clone.

clone size,J gene,V gene,CDR3 protein
few,TRBJ1-1,TRBV12-3/TRBV12-4,CASSPFNSEAFF
NA,TRBJ2-7,TRBV3-1/TRBV3-2,CASSQVPGTGFEQYF
NA,TRBJ2-7,TRBV6-2/TRBV6-3,CASSFTLAGGSYEQYF
NA,TRBJ2-7,TRBV12-5,CASGFGGMSSYEQYF
NA,TRBJ1-2,TRBV9,CASSPGPGKGIYGYTF
once,TRBJ1-1,TRBV10-3,CAISEANMNTEAFF
NA,TRBJ2-3,TRBV6-5,CASARNVPGTDTQYF
NA,TRBJ2-5,TRBV4-1,CASSPSGHLQETQYF
NA,TRBJ2-1,TRBV5-5,CASSTITGGSNNEQFF
NA,TRBJ1-2,TRBV29-1,CSVERQGNYGYTF
NA,TRBJ2-7,TRBV2,CASLEQGYEQYF
NA,TRBJ2-3,TRBV10-1,CASEGLAGGVPTDTQYF
NA,TRBJ1-4,TRBV2,CASGTDATNEKLFF
few,TRBJ1-5,TRBV10-3,CAISESLEPQHF
NA,TRBJ2-3,TRBV7-2,CASSLAGGVSGGSSDTQYF
NA,TRBJ1-1,TRBV6-1,CASSEVFTLNTEAFF
NA,TRBJ1-2,TRBV2,CASSEARGEVGYTF
NA,TRBJ1-3,TRBV9,CASSIRDKGPGNTIYF
NA,TRBJ1-2,TRBV5-1,CASSRDRTSRGYTF
once,TRBJ2-7,TRBV7-9,CASNRGASYEQYF
NA,TRBJ1-5,TRBV2,CASVQGPNQPQHF
once,TRBJ1-1,TRBV5-1,CASSGQTANTEAFF
NA,TRBJ1-5,TRBV12-5,CASGLGQGDQPQHF
NA,TRBJ1-1,TRBV5-8,CASSLARGDTEAFF
NA,TRBJ2-5,TRBV30,CAWSLRQGAGGPKTQYF
NA,TRBJ1-4,TRBV28,CAVTRDRGRATNEKLFF
NA,TRBJ2-1,TRBV27,CASSWVRGGEQFF
NA,TRBJ2-2,TRBV5-4,CASSLPGQGITGELFF
NA,TRBJ2-2,TRBV9,CASSFTSGSGELFF
NA,TRBJ1-3,TRBV5-1,CASSLEGSGNTIYF
NA,TRBJ2-1,TRBV6-5,CASSSRKRGGFDEQFF
NA,TRBJ1-2,TRBV7-9,CASSSQAFVEPYGYTF
NA,TRBJ1-1,TRBV2,CASRGAGNPTEAFF
once,TRBJ2-7,TRBV7-9,CASSPAVGGDLYEQYF
NA,TRBJ1-1,TRBV3-1/TRBV3-2,CASSRYSDSPAFF
NA,TRBJ2-7,TRBV7-2,CASSLTGTDPYEQYF
NA,TRBJ1-5,TRBV7-9,CASSFQDSNQPQHF